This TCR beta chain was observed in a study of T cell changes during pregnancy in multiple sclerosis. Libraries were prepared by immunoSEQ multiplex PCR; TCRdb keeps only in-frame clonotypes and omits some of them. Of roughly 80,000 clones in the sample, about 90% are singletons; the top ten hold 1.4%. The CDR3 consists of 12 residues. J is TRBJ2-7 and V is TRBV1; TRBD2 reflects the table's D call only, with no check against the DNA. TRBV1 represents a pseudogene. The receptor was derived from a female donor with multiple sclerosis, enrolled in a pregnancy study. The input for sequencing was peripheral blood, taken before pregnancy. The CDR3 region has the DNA TGCACCAGCAGCCAAGGAGACTACGAGCAGTACTTC. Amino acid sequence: CTSSQGDYEQYF.